Detailed here is one TCR beta chain. The data originate from a study of long-term antiretroviral therapy in people with HIV. A v3.0 immunoSEQ assay was performed at survey level. The method was immunoSEQ multiplex PCR; TCRdb's version includes in-frame clones alone and lacks a portion of them. The table records 15,000 to 25,000 clones, 75% to 95% of them present only once. Looked up from germline, CDR1 is ENHRY and CDR2 is SYGVKD. This CDR3 spans 14 amino acids. V was trimmed by 0 bases and J by 6 bases, leaving 8 bases between them. The source material was unsorted PBMCs, sampled approximately 4.4 years before starting antiretroviral therapy. J is TRBJ2-2 and V is TRBV10-3; D is uncertain. The sequence was obtained from a woman aged 25 to 39 with HIV. In nucleotides, the CDR3 is TGTGCCATCAGTGAGTCAGAAGTCTCCGGGGAGCTGTTTTTT. The encoded protein is CAISESEVSGELFF.